Listed here is a single T cell receptor beta chain. The data were obtained in a study of cytomegalovirus exposure and HLA in healthy donors. CDR3 size: 13 residues. V dropped 4 bases and J dropped 5 bases, with 11 bases sitting between them. From germline, CDR1 is SNHLY and CDR2 FYNNEI. TCRdb's table, derived via immunoSEQ multiplex PCR, lists solely in-frame clones and lacks some. The repertoire consists of roughly 70,000 clones, with 95% to 97% occurring once and the leading ten covering over 2%. The source is a man aged 18-30 years in good health and CMV-seronegative. The sample comprised PBMCs. The chain employs TRBV2 and TRBJ2-5, with a weak D call TRBD2 (5 bases). CDR3 protein: CASSGGVLETQYF. The CDR3 nucleotides read TGTGCCAGCAGTGGGGGAGTTCTTGAGACCCAGTACTTC.